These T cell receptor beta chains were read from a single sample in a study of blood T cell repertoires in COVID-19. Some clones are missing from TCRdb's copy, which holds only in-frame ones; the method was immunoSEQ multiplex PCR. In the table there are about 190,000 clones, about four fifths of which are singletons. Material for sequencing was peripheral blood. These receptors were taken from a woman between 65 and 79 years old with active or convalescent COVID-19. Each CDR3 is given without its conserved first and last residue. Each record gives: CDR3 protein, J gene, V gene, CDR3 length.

CDR3: ASSAAGGTEAF
J: TRBJ1-1
V: TRBV12-3/TRBV12-4
length: 11

CDR3: ASSIQPGSGNTIY
J: TRBJ1-3
V: TRBV19
length: 13

CDR3: ASSLGEAGRQF
J: TRBJ2-1
V: TRBV11-1
length: 11

CDR3: ASSRQWGLAEETQY
J: TRBJ2-5
V: TRBV3-1/TRBV3-2
length: 14

CDR3: ASSEKYSGNTIY
J: TRBJ1-3
V: TRBV2
length: 12

CDR3: ASSQMTPSSGNTIY
J: TRBJ1-3
V: TRBV4-2
length: 14

CDR3: ASSSRVGQGENYGYT
J: TRBJ1-2
V: TRBV19
length: 15

CDR3: ASSPQRDPQYEQY
J: TRBJ2-7
V: TRBV18
length: 13

CDR3: ASSLWVLAGLYQETQY
J: TRBJ2-5
V: TRBV5-6
length: 16

CDR3: ASSPDRGPQQPQH
J: TRBJ1-5
V: TRBV9
length: 13

CDR3: ASSQAGASEQY
J: TRBJ2-7
V: TRBV3-1/TRBV3-2
length: 11

CDR3: ALSKGTSGRVSYNEQF
J: TRBJ2-1
V: TRBV30
length: 16

CDR3: ASSPPWEFSAGELF
J: TRBJ2-2
V: TRBV18
length: 14

CDR3: ASSSIRPTGPNTEAF
J: TRBJ1-1
V: TRBV5-4
length: 15

CDR3: ASVGGSQETQY
J: TRBJ2-5
V: TRBV2
length: 11

CDR3: ASSFGDRELSLTHQPQH
J: TRBJ1-5
V: TRBV27
length: 17

CDR3: ASSLFSPGGVGDTQY
J: TRBJ2-3
V: TRBV5-1
length: 15